This TCR beta chain is drawn from a study of beta chain features in type 1 diabetes. Study-wide findings and caveats: Sequencing the cDNA could make cells with high TCR expression show up more than they should.

cDNA synthesis used the whole RNA isolate, giving expressed TCRB sequences. Using immunoSEQ multiplex PCR, the repertoire was profiled, and TCRdb retains in-frame clones only, with some absent. The sample consists of some 500,000 clones, 11% of them appearing once. Per donor, one heparinised blood draw averaged around 110 mL. With respect to this clone: Its antigen is currently unknown.

This TCR came from a woman aged 18-35 years in good health. Sequenced sample: naive CD4+ T cells from blood.

The CDR3 loop reads CASSEATASYEQYV. CDR3 bases: TGTGCCAGCAGTGAAGCGACCGCCTCCTACGAGCAGTACGTC. The rearrangement uses TRBV2 and TRBJ2-7; the D is unclear. The CDR3 loop spans 14 amino acids. The germline V gene encodes CDR1 SNHLY and CDR2 FYNNEI. The ends were cut back, 0 bases at V and 0 bases at J, with 6 bases in the middle.